These 7 T cell receptor beta chains share one sample of origin, sequenced in a study of vaccination effects on CD4 cells after COVID-19. Profiling relied on immunoSEQ multiplex PCR, and the TCRdb table lists in-frame clones only, not all of them. The table records about 20,000 clones, approximately 70% of them present only once. For these TCRs, the target antigens are not known. Before sequencing, viral peptide pools were used by the ViraFEST assay to expand antigen-specific CD4+ T cells. Scientists isolated CD4+ T cells after a roughly 10-day culture period ended. The input for sequencing was CD4+ T cells from PBMCs cultured with HCoV-229E spike peptides, taken before COVID-19 vaccination. The receptors shown here come from a human donor who received a COVID-19 vaccine.

By share of the sample, this clone is medium-sized. J is TRBJ1-5 and V is TRBV7-2; D ambiguous. CDR1 is SGHTA, CDR2 FQGNSA, per germline. Trimming cost V 6 bases and J 1 base, with 7 bases left between them. The CDR3 contains 13 residues. The CDR3 bases are TGTGCCAGCAGTCGGTCCAGCAATCAGCCCCAGCATTTT. Translated: CASSRSSNQPQHF. Variable domain in full (rest from reference TRBV7-2 and TRBJ1-5): GAGVSQSPSNKVTEKGKDVELRCDPISGHTALYWYRQSLGQGLEFLIYFQGNSAPDKSGLPSDRFSAERTGGSVSTLTIQRTQQEDSAVYLCASSRSSNQPQHFGDGTRLSIL.

This sequence joins TRBV12-5 and TRBJ1-4; D gene uncertain. The V gene lost 5 bases and the J gene lost 0 bases, with 10 bases spanning the gap. The germline CDR1 and CDR2 sequences are LGHNT and FRNRAP. The CDR3 runs 15 residues. CDR3 DNA: TGTGCTAGTGGTCCCTCGATTGCAACTAATGAAAAACTGTTTTTT. The encoded protein is CASGPSIATNEKLFF.

This rearrangement joins TRBV30 to TRBJ1-5; 10 nucleotides align to TRBD1. Unmatched junction bases numbered 4, after V lost 5 bases and J lost 3 bases. The germline gives CDR1 GTSNPN, CDR2 SVGIG (reference sequence). This CDR3 comprises 14 residues. Here the CDR3 reads CAWLTGGDNQPQHF. The CDR3 bases are TGTGCCTGGTTGACAGGGGGCGACAATCAGCCCCAGCATTTT.

This clone was observed a few times. The chain recombines TRBV11-2 with TRBJ2-1; D gene ambiguous. This CDR3 is built from 13 residues. CDR1 is SGHAT, CDR2 FQNNGV, per germline. V dropped 0 bases and J dropped 2 bases, with 2 bases sitting between them. The CDR3 DNA is TGTGCCAGCAGCTTAGAGGCCTACAATGAGCAGTTCTTC. Translated, it gives CASSLEAYNEQFF.

There are a few counts of this clone. The rearrangement links TRBV18 to TRBJ1-3, with D hard to call. The germline V gene has CDR1 KGHSH and CDR2 LQKENI. The CDR3 spans 13 residues. The V end was cut by 8 bases, the J end by 7 bases, with 15 bases between. CDR3 loop: CASPTDGQNTIYF. The DNA for the CDR3 is TGTGCCAGCCCTACTGACGGGCAGAACACCATATATTTT. Full variable domain (rest looked up from reference TRBV18 and TRBJ1-3): NAGVMQNPRHLVRRRGQEARLRCSPMKGHSHVYWYRQLPEEGLKFMVYLQKENIIDESGMPKERFSAEFPKEGPSILRIQQVVRGDSAAYFCASPTDGQNTIYFGEGSWLTVV.

Comment on this clone: At the DNA level, this CDR3 is encoded by other sequences in the same sample as well. The V and J genes are TRBV3-1 (or the pseudogene TRBV3-2) and TRBJ1-5; D gene ambiguous. V was shortened by 4 bases and J by 0 bases, with 4 bases between the two germline ends. CDR3 length equals 13 residues. Germline CDR1 reads LGHDT; CDR2 reads YNNKEL (reference sequence). The CDR3, as DNA: TGTGCCAGCAGCCCAGATAGCAATCAGCCCCAGCATTTT. It codes for CASSPDSNQPQHF.

V and J are TRBV20-1 and TRBJ1-2; D gene unclear. The CDR3 has 12 amino acids. V lost 3 bases, J lost 7 bases, and 12 bases lay in between. Germline CDR1 DFQATT, CDR2 SNEGSKA (reference sequence). CDR3 in DNA: TGCAGTGCTAGTCTGGAGTCGGGTGGCTACACCTTC. Protein sequence: CSASLESGGYTF.